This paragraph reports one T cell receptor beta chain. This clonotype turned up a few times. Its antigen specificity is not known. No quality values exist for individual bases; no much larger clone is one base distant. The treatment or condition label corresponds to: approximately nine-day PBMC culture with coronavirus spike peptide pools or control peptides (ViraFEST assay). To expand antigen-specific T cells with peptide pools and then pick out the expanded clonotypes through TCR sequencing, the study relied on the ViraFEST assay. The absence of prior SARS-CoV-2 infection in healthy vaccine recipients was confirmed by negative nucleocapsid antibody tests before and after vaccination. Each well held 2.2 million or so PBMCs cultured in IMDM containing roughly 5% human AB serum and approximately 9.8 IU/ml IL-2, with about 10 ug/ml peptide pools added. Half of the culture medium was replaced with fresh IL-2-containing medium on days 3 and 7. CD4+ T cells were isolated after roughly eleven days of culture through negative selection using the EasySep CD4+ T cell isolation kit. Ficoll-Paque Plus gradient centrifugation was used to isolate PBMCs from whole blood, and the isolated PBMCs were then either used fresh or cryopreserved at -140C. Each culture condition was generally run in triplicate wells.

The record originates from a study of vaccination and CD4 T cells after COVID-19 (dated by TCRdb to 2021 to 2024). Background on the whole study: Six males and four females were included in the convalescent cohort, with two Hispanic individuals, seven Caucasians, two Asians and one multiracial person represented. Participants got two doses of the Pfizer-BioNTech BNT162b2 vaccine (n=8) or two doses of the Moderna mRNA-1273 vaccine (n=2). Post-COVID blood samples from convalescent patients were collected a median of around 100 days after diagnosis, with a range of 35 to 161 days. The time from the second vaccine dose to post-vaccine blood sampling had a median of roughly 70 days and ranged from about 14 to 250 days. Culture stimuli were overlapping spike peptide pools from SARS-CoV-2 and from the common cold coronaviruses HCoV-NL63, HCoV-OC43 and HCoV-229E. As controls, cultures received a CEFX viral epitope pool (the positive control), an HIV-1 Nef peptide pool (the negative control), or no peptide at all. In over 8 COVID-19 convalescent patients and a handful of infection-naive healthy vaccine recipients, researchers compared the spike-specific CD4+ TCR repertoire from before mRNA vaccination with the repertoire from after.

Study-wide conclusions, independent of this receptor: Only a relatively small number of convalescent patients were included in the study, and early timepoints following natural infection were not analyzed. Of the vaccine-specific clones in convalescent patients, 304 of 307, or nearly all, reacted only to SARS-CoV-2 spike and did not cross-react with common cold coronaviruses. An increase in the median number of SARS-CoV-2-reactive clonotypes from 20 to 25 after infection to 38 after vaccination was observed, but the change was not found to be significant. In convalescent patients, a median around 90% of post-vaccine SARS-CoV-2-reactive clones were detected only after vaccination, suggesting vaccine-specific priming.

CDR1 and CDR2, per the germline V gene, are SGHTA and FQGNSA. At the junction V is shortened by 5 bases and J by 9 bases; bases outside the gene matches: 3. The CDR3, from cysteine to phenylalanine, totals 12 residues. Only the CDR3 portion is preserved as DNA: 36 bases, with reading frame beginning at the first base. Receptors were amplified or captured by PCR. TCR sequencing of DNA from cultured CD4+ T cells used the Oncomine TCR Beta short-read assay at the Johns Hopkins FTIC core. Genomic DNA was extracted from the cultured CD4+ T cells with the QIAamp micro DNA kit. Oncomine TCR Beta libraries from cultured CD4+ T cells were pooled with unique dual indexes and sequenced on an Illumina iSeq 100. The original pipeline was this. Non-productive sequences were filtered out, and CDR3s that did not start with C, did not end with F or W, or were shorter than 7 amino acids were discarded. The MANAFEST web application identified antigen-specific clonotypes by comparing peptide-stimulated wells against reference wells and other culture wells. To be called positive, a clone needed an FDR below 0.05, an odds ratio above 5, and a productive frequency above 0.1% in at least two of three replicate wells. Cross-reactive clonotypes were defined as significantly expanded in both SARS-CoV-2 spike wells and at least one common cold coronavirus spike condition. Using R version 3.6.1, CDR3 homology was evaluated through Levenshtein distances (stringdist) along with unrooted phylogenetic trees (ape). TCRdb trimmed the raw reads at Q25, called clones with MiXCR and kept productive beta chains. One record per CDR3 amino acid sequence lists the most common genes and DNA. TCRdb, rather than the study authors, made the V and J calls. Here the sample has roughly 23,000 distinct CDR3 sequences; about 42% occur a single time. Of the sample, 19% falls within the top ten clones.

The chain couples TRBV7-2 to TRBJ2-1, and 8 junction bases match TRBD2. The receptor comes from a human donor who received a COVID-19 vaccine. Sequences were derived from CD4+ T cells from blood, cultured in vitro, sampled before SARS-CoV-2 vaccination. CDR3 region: CASSRRGGEQFF. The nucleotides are TGTGCCAGCAGCCGCCGGGGGGGTGAGCAGTTCTTC. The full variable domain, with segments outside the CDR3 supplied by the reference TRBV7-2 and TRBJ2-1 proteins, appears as GAGVSQSPSNKVTEKGKDVELRCDPISGHTALYWYRQSLGQGLEFLIYFQGNSAPDKSGLPSDRFSAERTGGSVSTLTIQRTQQEDSAVYLCASSRRGGEQFFGPGTRLTVL.